This T cell receptor (beta chain) came from a study of cytomegalovirus exposure and HLA in healthy donors. Study at large: Of approximately 400 genotyped donors, about 80% clustered with self-reported Caucasian donors.

Remarks on this clone: Its antigen remains unknown.

From germline, CDR1 is SGHNT and CDR2 YYREEE (reference sequence). V gave up 1 base and J gave up 0 bases; unmatched junction bases: 2. This CDR3 is built from 15 residues. Study findings and constraints: One later analysis reportedly identified an Asian-associated ancestry cluster that showed fewer N-insertions than the roughly 640-donor mean.

It was with 60 Vbeta and 13 Jbeta primers that the PCR ran. In the original analysis: Per a later analysis, the number of unique TCR beta chains was some 82 million, of which roughly 9.9 million were shared. TCRdb's table, derived via immunoSEQ multiplex PCR, lists solely in-frame clones and lacks some. V, J and clone size reflect that table, while D and trimming were determined from the DNA. The table shows approximately 220,000 clones, with around 76% occurring only once. The chain combines TRBV5-4 with TRBJ2-7; 9 nucleotides match TRBD2. The receptor was isolated from a young man in good health and CMV-seronegative. Material for sequencing was PBMCs. For the CDR3, the DNA is TGTGCCAGCAGCTTGCTAGCGGGGAGCTCCTACGAGCAGTACTTC. It specifies CASSLLAGSSYEQYF.